The 8 T cell receptor beta chains reported below all come from one sample, sequenced in a study of blood T cell repertoires in COVID-19. Libraries were prepared by immunoSEQ multiplex PCR; TCRdb keeps only in-frame clonotypes and omits some of them. The profile shows about 160,000 clones, 82% of them singletons. Sequencing used peripheral blood. These receptors were collected from a woman older than 75 with acute or convalescent COVID-19.

The J gene is TRBJ2-7, the V gene TRBV7-9; D call uncertain. CDR3 length: 13 amino acids. Germline V gene data show CDR1 as SEHNR and CDR2 as FQNEAQ (reference sequence). Between the trimmed V and J ends, which lost 3 bases and 2 bases, there was a span of 8 bases. The CDR3 here is CASSLGVAYEQYF. CDR3 DNA sequence: TGTGCCAGCAGCTTGGGCGTAGCCTACGAGCAGTACTTC.

The chain uses TRBV29-1 and TRBJ2-1, with 7 positions matching TRBD2. The J segment lost 9 bases and the V segment lost 7 bases, leaving 6 bases of the junction unmatched. Germline lookup yields CDR1 SQVTM and CDR2 ANQGSEA. The CDR3 is 11 amino acids. CDR3 sequence reads: CSGLASLEQFF. The DNA of the CDR3 is TGCAGCGGACTAGCTTCTCTTGAGCAGTTCTTC.

The rearrangement links TRBV5-1 to TRBJ1-2; D gene uncertain. The CDR3 loop spans 12 amino acids. The V end was cut by 0 bases, the J end by 5 bases, with 5 bases between. The germline gives CDR1 SGHRS, CDR2 YFSETQ. The CDR3 coding sequence is TGCGCCAGCAGCTTGGGACTTTATGGCTACACCTTC. This encodes CASSLGLYGYTF. The whole variable domain, filled in from reference TRBV5-1 and TRBJ1-2, reads KAGVTQTPRYLIKTRGQQVTLSCSPISGHRSVSWYQQTPGQGLQFLFEYFSETQRNKGNFPGRFSGRQFSNSRSEMNVSTLELGDSALYLCASSLGLYGYTFGSGTRLTVV.

This chain joins TRBV6-6 and TRBJ2-5; weak D call: TRBD2 (6 bases). Deletions cut 2 bases from V and 7 bases from J, with 14 bases between. This CDR3 spans 14 amino acids. In germline, CDR1 is MNHNY, CDR2 SVGAGI (reference sequence). The CDR3 protein is CASSYQGLSGTQYF. CDR3 in DNA: TGTGCCAGCAGTTACCAAGGACTATCCGGGACCCAGTACTTC.

The genes are TRBV6-4 and TRBJ1-1; possible D gene TRBD1, 5 bases. CDR1 and CDR2 from the germline V gene are MRHNA and SNTAGT. The V gene lost 4 bases and the J gene lost 2 bases, with 11 bases spanning the gap. The CDR3 consists of 14 residues. DNA for the CDR3: TGTGCCAGCAGTGCGCAGGGCTTAAACACTGAAGCTTTCTTT. Translation: CASSAQGLNTEAFF.

This rearrangement joins TRBV28 to TRBJ2-6, with D maybe TRBD1 (6 bases). The CDR3 consists of 15 residues. Germline CDR1 MDHEN, CDR2 SYDVKM. V dropped 6 bases and J dropped 2 bases, with 11 bases sitting between them. CDR3 bases: TGTGCCAGCAGATCGGACAGCGCTGGGGCCAACGTCCTGACTTTC. As protein: CASRSDSAGANVLTF.

The chain carries TRBV11-2 and TRBJ2-3, with D hard to call. The length of the CDR3 is 13 residues. V was cut by 2 bases and J by 4 bases, with 7 bases left in between. CDR1 is SGHAT and CDR2 is FQNNGV in the germline V gene. DNA for the CDR3: TGTGCCAGCAGCTTACAGGTCCCAGATACGCAGTATTTT. Its protein is CASSLQVPDTQYF.

The genes are TRBV9 and TRBJ2-3; 10 nucleotides line up with TRBD1. The CDR3 contains 17 residues. Germline values: CDR1 SGDLS, CDR2 YYNGEE. V trimming: 4 bases; J trimming: 5 bases; junction bases outside the gene matches: 13. CDR3 coding DNA: TGTGCCAGCAGCACCCGGGACAGGGGAAATGCGCAAGATACGCAGTATTTT. Protein: CASSTRDRGNAQDTQYF. Full variable domain (outside the CDR3, taken from reference TRBV9 and TRBJ2-3): DSGVTQTPKHLITATGQRVTLRCSPRSGDLSVYWYQQSLDQGLQFLIQYYNGEERAKGNILERFSAQQFPDLHSELNLSSLELGDSALYFCASSTRDRGNAQDTQYFGPGTRLTVL.